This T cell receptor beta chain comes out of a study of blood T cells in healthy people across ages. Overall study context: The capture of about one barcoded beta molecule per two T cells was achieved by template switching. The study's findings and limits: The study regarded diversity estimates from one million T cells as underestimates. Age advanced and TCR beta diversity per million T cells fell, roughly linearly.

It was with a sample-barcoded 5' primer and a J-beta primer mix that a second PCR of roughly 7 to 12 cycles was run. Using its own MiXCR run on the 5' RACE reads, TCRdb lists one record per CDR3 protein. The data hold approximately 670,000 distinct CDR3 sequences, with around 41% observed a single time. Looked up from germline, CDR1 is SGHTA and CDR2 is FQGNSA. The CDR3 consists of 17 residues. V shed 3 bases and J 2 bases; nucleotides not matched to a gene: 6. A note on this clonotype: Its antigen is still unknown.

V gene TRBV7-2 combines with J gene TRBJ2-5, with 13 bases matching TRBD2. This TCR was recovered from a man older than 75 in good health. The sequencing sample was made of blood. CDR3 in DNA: TGTGCCAGCAGCTTGCTACCGGGACTAGCGGGACAAGAGACCCAGTACTTC. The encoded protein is CASSLLPGLAGQETQYF.